These 24 T cell receptor beta chains came from one sample sequenced in a study of blood T cells in healthy people across ages. Sample-barcoded 5' priming and a J-beta primer mix drove a second PCR of about 7 to 11 cycles. Each CDR3 protein is one row after TCRdb ran MiXCR on the 5' RACE reads. The sample lists around 800,000 distinct CDR3 sequences, around 62% occurring once. The sequencing input was blood. These receptors all stem from a young man in good health.

Concerning this clonotype itself: Being one base from a much bigger clone, this may be a read error. The chain uses TRBV5-6 and TRBJ2-1, with TRBD1 matching over 7 bases. The CDR3 contains 15 residues. CDR1 and CDR2 from the germline V gene are SGHDT and YYEEEE. The CDR3 region is CASSPPTGLNNEQLF. CDR3 in DNA: TGTGCCAGCAGCCCCCCGACAGGGTTGAACAATGAGCAGTTATTC.

The chain combines TRBV28 with TRBJ1-4; D gene unclear. The CDR3 is made up of 14 amino acids. The ends were cut back, 6 bases at V and 10 bases at J, with 18 bases in the middle. CDR1 and CDR2 from the germline V gene are MDHEN and SYDVKM. Written as DNA, the CDR3 is TGTGCCAGCAGCCTAACGCGGGTTGGTGGAAAACTGTTTTTT. It specifies CASSLTRVGGKLFF.

This clonotype was observed a few times. The chain couples TRBV29-1 to TRBJ2-3; D uncertain. The germline gives CDR1 SQVTM, CDR2 ANQGSEA. The V and J ends lost 6 bases and 2 bases respectively, with 9 bases between them. CDR3 length: 12 residues. CDR3 in amino acids: CSVYRVTDTQYF. In DNA, the CDR3 is TGCAGCGTGTACAGAGTCACAGATACGCAGTATTTT.

The rearrangement links TRBV10-3 to TRBJ2-4; a possible D gene is TRBD2 (5 bases). Germline lookup yields CDR1 ENHRY and CDR2 SYGVKD. V lost 4 bases and J 0 bases, leaving 13 bases between the germline ends. The CDR3 loop spans 16 amino acids. Written as DNA, the CDR3 is TGTGCCATCAGTGGCCGAGCGGACCTAGCCAAAAACATTCAGTACTTC. It encodes CAISGRADLAKNIQYF.

This chain's CDR3 is CSASSLYEQYF. Here the CDR3 DNA reads TGCAGTGCTTCCTCCCTGTACGAGCAGTACTTC. The chain recombines TRBV20-1 with TRBJ2-7; D gene unclear. From germline, CDR1 is DFQATT and CDR2 SNEGSKA (reference sequence). The length of the CDR3 is 11 residues. V was trimmed by 5 bases and J by 4 bases, leaving 9 bases between them.

The chain couples TRBV15 to TRBJ1-1, with 8 positions matching TRBD1. Germline values: CDR1 LNHNV, CDR2 YYDKDF (reference sequence). CDR3 length equals 15 residues. V lost 1 base, J lost 5 bases, and 6 bases stayed unmatched. The CDR3 nucleotides are TGTGCCACCAGCAGAGGTGGGACAGGCGTTACTGAAGCTTTCTTT. It codes for CATSRGGTGVTEAFF.

V is TRBV4-3 and J is TRBJ2-3; D is unclear. The ends were cut back, 0 bases at V and 4 bases at J, with 20 bases in the middle. CDR3 length equals 18 residues. Germline V CDR1 and CDR2: LGHNA, YSLEER. The CDR3 nucleotides read TGCGCCAGCAGCCAAGATAAGCGAGAATCCGGACGGGCAGATACGCAGTATTTT. Protein product: CASSQDKRESGRADTQYF.

This clonotype was found a few times. The J gene is TRBJ2-7, the V gene TRBV10-3, with D possibly being TRBD1 (5 bases). In germline, CDR1 is ENHRY, CDR2 SYGVKD. The ends were cut back, 6 bases at V and 3 bases at J, with 12 bases in the middle. This CDR3 is 13 amino acids long. The CDR3 reads CAIRDTDVYEQYF. CDR3 nucleotides: TGTGCCATCAGGGACACTGATGTCTACGAGCAGTACTTC.

V gene TRBV2 combines with J gene TRBJ2-7; 8 nucleotides agree with TRBD2. The CDR3 length is 12 residues. J was trimmed by 3 bases and V by 10 bases; bases with no gene match: 5. CDR1 and CDR2 (germline): SNHLY, FYNNEI. CDR3 in DNA: TGTGCCATCCGAAGCGGGGGCTACGAGCAGTACTTC. This gives the protein CAIRSGGYEQYF. The full variable domain, with the rest looked up from reference TRBV2 and TRBJ2-7, is EPEVTQTPSHQVTQMGQEVILRCVPISNHLYFYWYRQILGQKVEFLVSFYNNEISEKSEIFDDQFSVERPDGSNFTLKIRSTKLEDSAMYFCAIRSGGYEQYFGPGTRLTVT.

By share, this clonotype counts as hyperexpanded. V is TRBV28 and J is TRBJ2-7; D gene unclear. The CDR3 has 13 amino acids. The V gene's germline CDR1 is MDHEN and CDR2 SYDVKM. V was cut by 3 bases and J by 3 bases, with 9 bases left in between. The CDR3 DNA is TGTGCCAGCAGTTTGGGCATTCACTACGAGCAGTACTTC. It yields the protein CASSLGIHYEQYF.

The chain couples TRBV7-8 to TRBJ2-4, with D uncertain. V lost 5 bases and J 0 bases, leaving 8 bases between the germline ends. This CDR3 spans 14 amino acids. Germline V CDR1 and CDR2: SGHVS, FQNEAQ. DNA for the CDR3: TGTGCCAGCAGCGAACATCTAGCCAAAAACATTCAGTACTTC. Protein: CASSEHLAKNIQYF.

The V gene is TRBV18, the J gene TRBJ2-1; D tentatively reads TRBD1 or TRBD2 (5 bases each). The CDR3 has 15 amino acids. Trimming cost V 3 bases and J 2 bases, with 11 bases left between them. Germline V gives CDR1 KGHSH, CDR2 LQKENI. This chain's CDR3 is CASSPPGTAYNEQFF. In DNA form, the CDR3 reads TGTGCCAGCTCACCCCCGGGGACGGCCTACAATGAGCAGTTCTTC. Together with reference TRBV18 and TRBJ2-1, the CDR3 gives the full variable domain: NAGVMQNPRHLVRRRGQEARLRCSPMKGHSHVYWYRQLPEEGLKFMVYLQKENIIDESGMPKERFSAEFPKEGPSILRIQQVVRGDSAAYFCASSPPGTAYNEQFFGPGTRLTVL.

The chain combines TRBV7-9 with TRBJ1-2, with D unclear. The CDR3 runs to 13 residues. Germline V lookup: CDR1 SEHNR, CDR2 FQNEAQ (reference sequence). Trimming shortened V by 5 bases and J by 3 bases, and 10 bases separated the two germline ends. The CDR3 DNA follows: TGTGCCAGCAGCCGGACGACCGACTATGGCTACACCTTC. Protein sequence: CASSRTTDYGYTF.

This clonotype was observed a handful of times. This rearrangement joins TRBV7-8 to TRBJ2-1; 9 bases are shared with TRBD2. This CDR3 comprises 15 residues. Germline CDR1 SGHVS, CDR2 FQNEAQ. The V and J ends lost 5 bases and 8 bases, in that order; junction bases with no gene match: 10. The CDR3 DNA sequence: TGTGCCAGCAGCCCCTTAGTCGCGGGGGGGGATGAGCAGTTCTTC. This encodes CASSPLVAGGDEQFF.

The rearrangement uses TRBV9 and TRBJ2-7; D might be TRBD1 or TRBD2, each matching 5 bases. With the DNA end fitting TRBJ2-5 better, the J assignment may be wrong. The germline V gene encodes CDR1 SGDLS and CDR2 YYNGEE. The CDR3 extends over 15 amino acids. The CDR3 DNA is TGTGCCAGCGGCGCCCGTTCGGGGCGCGGAGAGACCCAGTACTTC. Amino acids: CASGARSGRGETQYF.

The chain employs TRBV29-1 and TRBJ1-6; 7 bases align to TRBD1. The germline V gene has CDR1 SQVTM and CDR2 ANQGSEA. This CDR3 has 14 residues. The trim removed 5 bases at V and 6 bases at J, leaving 7 bases unmatched. The CDR3, as DNA: TGCAGCGTTTCATCCGGGACAGCTAATTCACCCCTCCACTTT. Its protein is CSVSSGTANSPLHF.

The chain joins TRBV20-1 to TRBJ2-1, with D uncertain. The CDR3 length is 13 residues. CDR1 is DFQATT and CDR2 is SNEGSKA in the germline V gene (reference sequence). V was clipped by 6 bases and J by 4 bases, with 13 bases between them. In DNA form, the CDR3 reads TGCAGTGCAGCCCTAACTGCATACAATGAGCAGTTCTTC. Translating it yields CSAALTAYNEQFF.

The J gene is TRBJ1-2, the V gene TRBV29-1, with a possible D match to TRBD1 (5 bases). This CDR3 is built from 13 residues. Germline values: CDR1 SQVTM, CDR2 ANQGSEA. Trimming took off 6 bases at V and 4 bases at J, with 15 bases between the two ends. The CDR3 DNA reads as TGCAGCGTCCTCTCGACAGAGAGCTATGGCTACACCTTC. Translation gives CSVLSTESYGYTF.

This clonotype was counted a few times. This sequence joins TRBV5-1 and TRBJ2-7; TRBD1 is a possible D gene (5 bases). There are 15 residues in the CDR3. Trimming left V 5 bases short and J 3 bases short, with 18 bases between. Germline CDR1 reads SGHRS; CDR2 reads YFSETQ. As DNA, the CDR3 is TGCGCCAGCAGACCTCATGACCGGACATTCTACGAGCAGTACTTC. Its translation: CASRPHDRTFYEQYF.

Comment on this clonotype: This may arise from a read error, as a much more abundant clone is one base away. The V gene is TRBV12-3 or TRBV12-4, the J gene TRBJ2-6; D perhaps matches TRBD1 (5 bases). CDR3 length: 15 residues. The CDR3 DNA follows: TGTGCCAGCAGTTTAGCTAGGGGTCGGGCCGACGTCCTGACTTTC. This sequence encodes CASSLARGRADVLTF.

With regard to this clonotype: This may come from a read error, since a much larger clone is one base off. V gene TRBV5-1 combines with J gene TRBJ1-2, with TRBD1 matching over 8 bases. Germline lookup yields CDR1 SGHRS and CDR2 YFSETQ. The CDR3 spans 13 residues. The CDR3 coding sequence is TGCGCCAGCAGCCAACAGGGGGACTATGGCTGCACCTTC. It yields the protein CASSQQGDYGCTF.

The V call is TRBV7-2, the J call TRBJ2-1, with D unclear. Germline V gene sequence: CDR1 SGHTA, CDR2 FQGNSA. V lost 3 bases, J lost 10 bases, and 16 bases lay in between. The CDR3 runs to 14 residues. CDR3 bases: TGTGCCAGCAGCTTTTCAACAGAGGTAGGGGAGCAGTTCTTC. This gives the protein CASSFSTEVGEQFF.

This clonotype turned up a few times. V and J are TRBV12-3 or TRBV12-4 and TRBJ2-7, with D uncertain. V was trimmed by 2 bases and J by 6 bases, leaving 5 bases between them. CDR3 length: 11 residues. CDR3 region: CASSLSIEQYF. Here the CDR3 DNA reads TGTGCCAGCAGTTTAAGTATCGAGCAGTACTTC.

The chain couples TRBV6-1 to TRBJ1-6, with 7 bases identical to TRBD1. CDR1 is MNHNS and CDR2 is SASEGT in the germline V gene. Germline trimming cut 4 bases from V and 13 bases from J; bases unmatched to any gene: 10. CDR3 length: 14 residues. CDR3 nucleotides: TGTGCCAGCAGTGGAATGGCAGGGGGATCTCCCCTCCACTTT. Its protein product is CASSGMAGGSPLHF.